The sample holds a few counts of the clone carrying this TCR beta chain. Original handling: Nucleated cell number was recorded as an estimate derived from reference gene primer amplification. This table comes from immunoSEQ multiplex PCR, and its TCRdb copy is limited to in-frame clones, with some not included. The D gene and trimming were derived from the DNA, and the V and J assignments and clone size from that table. The repertoire includes 250,000 to 300,000 clones, roughly 85% of them detected once, and about 3% sits in the top ten. The data were taken from a study of blood T cell repertoires in COVID-19. Study-wide context: There were acute and convalescent COVID-19 samples, and they came from the United States, Italy and Spain. PBMCs, B-cell-depleted T cells, or T cells provided the cDNA or gDNA that made up the material.

The CDR3 extends over 16 amino acids. Trimming took 5 bases from V and 7 from J; bases not matched to a gene: 11. Germline-derived CDR1 and CDR2 are SGHTA and FQGTGA. The sample taken for sequencing was peripheral blood. The receptor's source is a woman aged 25-40 years with active or convalescent COVID-19. This chain joins TRBV7-3 and TRBJ1-6; 7 nucleotides align to TRBD1. This chain's CDR3 is CASSPSTGVRNSPLHF. CDR3 bases: TGTGCCAGCAGCCCATCTACAGGGGTGCGGAATTCACCCCTCCACTTT.